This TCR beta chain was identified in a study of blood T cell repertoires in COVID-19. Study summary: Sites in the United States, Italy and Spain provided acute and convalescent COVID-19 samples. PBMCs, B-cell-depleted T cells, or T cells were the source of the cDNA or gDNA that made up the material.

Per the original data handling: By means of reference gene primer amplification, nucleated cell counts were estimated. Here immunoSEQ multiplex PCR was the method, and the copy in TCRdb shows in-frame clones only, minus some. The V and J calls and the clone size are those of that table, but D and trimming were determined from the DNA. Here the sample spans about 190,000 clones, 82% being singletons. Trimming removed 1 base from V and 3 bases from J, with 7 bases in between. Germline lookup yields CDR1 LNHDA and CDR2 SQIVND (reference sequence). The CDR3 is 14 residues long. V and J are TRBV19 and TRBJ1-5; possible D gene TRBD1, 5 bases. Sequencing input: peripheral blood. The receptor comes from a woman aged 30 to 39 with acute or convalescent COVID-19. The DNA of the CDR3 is TGTGCCAGTAGTATAGGACAGTCCAATCAGCCCCAGCATTTT. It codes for CASSIGQSNQPQHF.